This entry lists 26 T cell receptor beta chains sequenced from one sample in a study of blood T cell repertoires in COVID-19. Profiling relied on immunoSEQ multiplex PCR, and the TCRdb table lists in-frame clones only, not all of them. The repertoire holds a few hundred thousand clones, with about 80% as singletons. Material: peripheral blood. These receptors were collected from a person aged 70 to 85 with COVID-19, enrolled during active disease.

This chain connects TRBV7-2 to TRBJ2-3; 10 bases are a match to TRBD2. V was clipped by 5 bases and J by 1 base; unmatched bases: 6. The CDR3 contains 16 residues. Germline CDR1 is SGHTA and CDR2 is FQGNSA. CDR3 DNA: TGTGCCAGCAGCCCCTATCTAGCGGGGGGCACAGATACGCAGTATTTT. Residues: CASSPYLAGGTDTQYF.

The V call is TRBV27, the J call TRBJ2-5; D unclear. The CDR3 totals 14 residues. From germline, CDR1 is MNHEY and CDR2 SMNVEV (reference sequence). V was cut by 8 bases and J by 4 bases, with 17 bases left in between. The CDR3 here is CASRPGFGRETQYF. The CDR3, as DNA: TGTGCCAGCCGGCCGGGTTTTGGTCGAGAGACCCAGTACTTC.

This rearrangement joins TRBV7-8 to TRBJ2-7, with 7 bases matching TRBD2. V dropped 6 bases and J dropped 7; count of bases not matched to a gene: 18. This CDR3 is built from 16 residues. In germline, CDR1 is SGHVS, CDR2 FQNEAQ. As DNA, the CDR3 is TGTGCCAGCAGTCCCGCTAGGGCGGGAGCTCTTTGGGAGCAGTACTTC. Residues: CASSPARAGALWEQYF. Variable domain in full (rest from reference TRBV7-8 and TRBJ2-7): GAGVSQSPRYKVAKRGQDVALRCDPISGHVSLFWYQQALGQGPEFLTYFQNEAQLDKSGLPSDRFFAERPEGSVSTLKIQRTQQEDSAVYLCASSPARAGALWEQYFGPGTRLTVT.

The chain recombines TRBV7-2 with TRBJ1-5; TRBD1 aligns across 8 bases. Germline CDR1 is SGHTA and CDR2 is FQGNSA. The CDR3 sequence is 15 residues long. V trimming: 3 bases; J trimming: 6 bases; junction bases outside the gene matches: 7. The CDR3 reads CASSFGQGGTQPQHF. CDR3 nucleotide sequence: TGTGCCAGCAGCTTCGGACAGGGTGGAACTCAGCCCCAGCATTTT.

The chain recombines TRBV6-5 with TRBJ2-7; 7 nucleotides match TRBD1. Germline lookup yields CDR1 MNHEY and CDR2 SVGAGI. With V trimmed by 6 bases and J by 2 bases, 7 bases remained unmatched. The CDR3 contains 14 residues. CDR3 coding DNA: TGTGCCAGCAGCCCCACAAGGGGGCCCTACGAGCAGTACTTC. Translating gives CASSPTRGPYEQYF.

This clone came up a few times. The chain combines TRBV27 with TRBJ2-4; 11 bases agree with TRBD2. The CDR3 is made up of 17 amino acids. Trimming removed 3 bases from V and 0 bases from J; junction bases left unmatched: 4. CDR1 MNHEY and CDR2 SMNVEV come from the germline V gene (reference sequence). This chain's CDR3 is CASSFDGLAGAKNIQYF. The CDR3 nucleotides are TGTGCCAGCAGTTTCGACGGACTAGCGGGAGCCAAAAACATTCAGTACTTC.

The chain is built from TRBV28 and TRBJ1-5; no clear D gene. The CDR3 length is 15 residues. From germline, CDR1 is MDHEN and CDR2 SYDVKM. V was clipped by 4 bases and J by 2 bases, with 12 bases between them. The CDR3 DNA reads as TGTGCCAGCAGTTCGCCATACAGAGGCAATCAGCCCCAGCATTTT. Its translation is CASSSPYRGNQPQHF. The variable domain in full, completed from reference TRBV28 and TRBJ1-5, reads DVKVTQSSRYLVKRTGEKVFLECVQDMDHENMFWYRQDPGLGLRLIYFSYDVKMKEKGDIPEGYSVSREKKERFSLILESASTNQTSMYLCASSSPYRGNQPQHFGDGTRLSIL.

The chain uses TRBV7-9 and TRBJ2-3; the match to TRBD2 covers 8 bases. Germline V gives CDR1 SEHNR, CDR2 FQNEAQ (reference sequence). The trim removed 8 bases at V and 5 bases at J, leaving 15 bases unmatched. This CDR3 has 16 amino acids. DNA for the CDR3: TGTGCCAGCTCCGGTACCGGGACTAGTGGTGGAGATACGCAGTATTTT. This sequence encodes CASSGTGTSGGDTQYF.

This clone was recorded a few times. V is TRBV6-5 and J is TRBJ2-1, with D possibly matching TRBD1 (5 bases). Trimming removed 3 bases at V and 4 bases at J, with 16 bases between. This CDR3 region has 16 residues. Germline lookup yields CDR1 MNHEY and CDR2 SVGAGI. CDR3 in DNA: TGTGCCAGCAGTTATAGCCTCCCCCCAGGGTACAATGAGCAGTTCTTC. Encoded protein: CASSYSLPPGYNEQFF.

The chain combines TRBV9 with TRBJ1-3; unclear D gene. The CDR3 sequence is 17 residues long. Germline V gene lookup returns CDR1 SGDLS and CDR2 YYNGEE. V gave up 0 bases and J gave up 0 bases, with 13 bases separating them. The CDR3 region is CASSVVPGALSGNTIYF. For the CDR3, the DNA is TGTGCCAGCAGCGTAGTTCCGGGAGCCCTCTCTGGAAACACCATATATTTT.

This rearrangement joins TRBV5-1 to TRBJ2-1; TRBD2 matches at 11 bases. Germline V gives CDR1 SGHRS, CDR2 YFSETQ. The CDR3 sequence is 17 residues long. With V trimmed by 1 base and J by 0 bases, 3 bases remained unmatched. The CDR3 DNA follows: TGCGCCAGCAGCTTGACTAGCGGGAGTGGCTCCTACAATGAGCAGTTCTTC. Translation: CASSLTSGSGSYNEQFF.

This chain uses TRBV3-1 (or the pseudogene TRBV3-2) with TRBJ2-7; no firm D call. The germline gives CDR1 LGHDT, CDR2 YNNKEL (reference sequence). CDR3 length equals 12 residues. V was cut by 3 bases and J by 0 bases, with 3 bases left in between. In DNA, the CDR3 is TGTGCCAGCAGCCAGGCCTCCTACGAGCAGTACTTC. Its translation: CASSQASYEQYF.

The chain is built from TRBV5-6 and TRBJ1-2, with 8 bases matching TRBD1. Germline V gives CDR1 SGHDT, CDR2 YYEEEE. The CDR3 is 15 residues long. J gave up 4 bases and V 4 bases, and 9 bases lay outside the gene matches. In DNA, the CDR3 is TGTGCCAGCAGCCCAATGACCGGGACAGGCTATGGCTACACCTTC. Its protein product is CASSPMTGTGYGYTF. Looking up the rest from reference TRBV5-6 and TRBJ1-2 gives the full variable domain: DAGVTQSPTHLIKTRGQQVTLRCSPKSGHDTVSWYQQALGQGPQFIFQYYEEEERQRGNFPDRFSGHQFPNYSSELNVNALLLGDSALYLCASSPMTGTGYGYTFGSGTRLTVV.

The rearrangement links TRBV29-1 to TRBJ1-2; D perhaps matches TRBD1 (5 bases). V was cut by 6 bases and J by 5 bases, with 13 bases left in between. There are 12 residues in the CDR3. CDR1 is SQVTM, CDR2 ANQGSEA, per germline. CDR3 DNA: TGCAGCGTCCCGCAATCAGGGTATGGCTACACCTTC. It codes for CSVPQSGYGYTF.

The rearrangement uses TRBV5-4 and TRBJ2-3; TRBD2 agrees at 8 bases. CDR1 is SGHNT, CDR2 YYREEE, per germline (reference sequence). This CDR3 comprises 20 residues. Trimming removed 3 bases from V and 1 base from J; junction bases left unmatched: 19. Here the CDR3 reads CASSSPHYPRGREGTDTQYF. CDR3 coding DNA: TGTGCCAGCAGCTCCCCCCACTACCCCCGGGGGCGGGAGGGCACAGATACGCAGTATTTT. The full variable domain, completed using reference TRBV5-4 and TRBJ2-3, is ETGVTQSPTHLIKTRGQQVTLRCSSQSGHNTVSWYQQALGQGPQFIFQYYREEENGRGNFPPRFSGLQFPNYSSELNVNALELDDSALYLCASSSPHYPRGREGTDTQYFGPGTRLTVL.

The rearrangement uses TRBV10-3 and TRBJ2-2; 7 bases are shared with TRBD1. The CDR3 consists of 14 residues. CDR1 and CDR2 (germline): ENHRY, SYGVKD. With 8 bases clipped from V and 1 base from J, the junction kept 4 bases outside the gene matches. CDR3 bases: TGTGCCATCGGGACAGAACAGAACACCGGGGAGCTGTTTTTT. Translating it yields CAIGTEQNTGELFF.

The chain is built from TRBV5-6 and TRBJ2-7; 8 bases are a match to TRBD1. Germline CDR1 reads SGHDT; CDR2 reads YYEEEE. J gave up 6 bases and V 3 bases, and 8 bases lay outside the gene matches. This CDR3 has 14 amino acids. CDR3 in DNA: TGTGCCAGCAGCTATGGACAGGGTTACTCCGAGCAGTACTTC. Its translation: CASSYGQGYSEQYF.

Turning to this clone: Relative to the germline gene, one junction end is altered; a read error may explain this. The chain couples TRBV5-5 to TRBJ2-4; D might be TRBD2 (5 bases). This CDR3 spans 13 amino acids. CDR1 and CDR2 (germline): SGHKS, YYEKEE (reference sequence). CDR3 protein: CASSLVGWPPGDF. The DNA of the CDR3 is TGTGCCAGCAGCTTGGTTGGCTGGCCCCCCGGGGACTTC.

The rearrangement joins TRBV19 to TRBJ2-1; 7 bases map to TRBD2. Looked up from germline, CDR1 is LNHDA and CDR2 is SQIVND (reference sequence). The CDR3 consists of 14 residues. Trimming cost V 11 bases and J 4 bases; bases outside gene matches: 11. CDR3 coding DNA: TGTGCCTGCGGGGGAGGCGTCGTTTACAATGAGCAGTTCTTC. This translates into CACGGGVVYNEQFF.

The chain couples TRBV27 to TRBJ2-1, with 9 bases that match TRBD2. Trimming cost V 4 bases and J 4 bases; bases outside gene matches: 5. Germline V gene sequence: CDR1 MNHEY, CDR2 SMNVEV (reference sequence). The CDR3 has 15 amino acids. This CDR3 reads CASSSGLATYNEQFF. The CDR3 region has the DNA TGTGCCAGCAGTTCGGGACTAGCTACTTACAATGAGCAGTTCTTC.

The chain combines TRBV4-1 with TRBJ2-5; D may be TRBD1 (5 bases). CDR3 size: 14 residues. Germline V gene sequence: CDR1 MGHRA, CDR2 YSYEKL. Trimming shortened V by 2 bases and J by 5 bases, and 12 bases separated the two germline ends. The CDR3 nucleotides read TGCGCCAGCAGCCAATCAGGGCGTGGGGAGACCCAGTACTTC. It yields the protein CASSQSGRGETQYF.

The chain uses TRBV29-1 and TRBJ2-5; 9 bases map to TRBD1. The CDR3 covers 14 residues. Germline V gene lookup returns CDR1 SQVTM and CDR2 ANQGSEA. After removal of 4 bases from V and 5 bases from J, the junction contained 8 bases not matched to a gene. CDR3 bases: TGCAGCGTTGCGACCGGGACAGGGTGGGAGACCCAGTACTTC. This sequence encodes CSVATGTGWETQYF.

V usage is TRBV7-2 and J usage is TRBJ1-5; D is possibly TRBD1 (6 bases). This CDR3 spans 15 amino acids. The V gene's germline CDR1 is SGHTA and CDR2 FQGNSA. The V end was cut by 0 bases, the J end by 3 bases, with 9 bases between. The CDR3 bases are TGTGCCAGCAGCTTAGCAACAGGGACCAATCAGCCCCAGCATTTT. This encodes CASSLATGTNQPQHF.

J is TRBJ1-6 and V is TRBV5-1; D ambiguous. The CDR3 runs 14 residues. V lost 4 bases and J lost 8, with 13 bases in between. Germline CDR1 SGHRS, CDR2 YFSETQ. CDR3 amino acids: CASSTGGLYSPLHF. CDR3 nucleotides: TGCGCCAGCAGCACCGGAGGGTTATATTCACCCCTCCACTTT.

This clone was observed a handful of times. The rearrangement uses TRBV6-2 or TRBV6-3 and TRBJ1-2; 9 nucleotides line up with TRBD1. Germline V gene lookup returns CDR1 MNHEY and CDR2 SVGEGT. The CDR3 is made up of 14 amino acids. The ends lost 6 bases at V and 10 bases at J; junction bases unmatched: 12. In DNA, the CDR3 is TGTGCCAGCAGCGAAAACCGGGACAGGGCCGACTACACCTTC. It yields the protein CASSENRDRADYTF.

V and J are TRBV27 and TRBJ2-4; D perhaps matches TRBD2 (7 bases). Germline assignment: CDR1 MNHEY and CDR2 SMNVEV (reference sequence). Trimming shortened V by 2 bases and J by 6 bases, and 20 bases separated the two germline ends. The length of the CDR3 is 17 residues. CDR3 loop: CASSLRGGGAGANIQYF. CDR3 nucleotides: TGTGCCAGCAGTTTAAGGGGGGGCGGTGCGGGGGCAAACATTCAGTACTTC.